This T cell receptor (beta chain) was obtained from a study of shared clonotypes between healthy human individuals. On the study more broadly: Three men and a couple of women, aged 18 to 49, were donors.

CD45RO-negative CD8 cells positively selected for CCR7 made up the naive population, which excluded terminally differentiated effector memory CD45RA+ cells. Using 200 ng DNA, some 30,000 T cell genomes, the sorted-subset replicate PCRs were run. Using immunoSEQ multiplex PCR, the repertoire was profiled, and TCRdb retains in-frame clones only, with some absent. The table lists more than 2 million clones, about 94% of them singletons. The V end was cut by 5 bases, the J end by 8 bases, with 8 bases between. There are 11 residues in the CDR3. Germline lookup yields CDR1 SGHAT and CDR2 FQNNGV. This clone was recorded only once.

The sample comprised naive CD8+ T cells sorted from blood. The TCR comes from a young man in good health. The chain combines TRBV11-2 with TRBJ2-3; D is undetermined. The CDR3 coding sequence is TGTGCCAGCAGCCTTACCTCTACGCAGTATTTT. Its translation is CASSLTSTQYF.